The clone carrying this T cell receptor beta chain was counted a single time. Its specificity is not known. These data originate in a study of T-cell memory formation after mild COVID-19. Study summary: Largely donor-specific sequence clusters came from a couple of donors. Overall study findings and caveats: Shrinking CD4+ clones resided mostly in CM and EM, and CD8+ ones in EMRA. Some clones that responded were present in memory (sampled pre-infection), which suggests cross-reactive memory joined.

Libraries for TCRalpha and TCRbeta carried sample barcodes and unique molecular identifiers via 5'RACE. TCRdb reprocessed the 5' RACE reads via MiXCR and lists one record per CDR3 protein. The sample consists of roughly 410,000 distinct CDR3 sequences, 20% to 25% of them appearing once. The CDR3 is made up of 19 amino acids. V dropped 4 bases and J dropped 7; count of bases not matched to a gene: 14. This receptor was taken from an adult woman who had mild COVID-19 (a few samples of this study predate the infection). Cell type and time point are not known. Sample: PBMCs or a T cell subset sorted from them (not recorded which). This chain uses TRBV12-3 or TRBV12-4 with TRBJ2-2, with 14 bases lining up with TRBD2. The CDR3, as DNA: TGTGCCAGCAGTTCCTCGGGACTAGCGGGAGCCCTTGACGTCGGGGAGCTGTTTTTT. Amino acid sequence: CASSSSGLAGALDVGELFF.